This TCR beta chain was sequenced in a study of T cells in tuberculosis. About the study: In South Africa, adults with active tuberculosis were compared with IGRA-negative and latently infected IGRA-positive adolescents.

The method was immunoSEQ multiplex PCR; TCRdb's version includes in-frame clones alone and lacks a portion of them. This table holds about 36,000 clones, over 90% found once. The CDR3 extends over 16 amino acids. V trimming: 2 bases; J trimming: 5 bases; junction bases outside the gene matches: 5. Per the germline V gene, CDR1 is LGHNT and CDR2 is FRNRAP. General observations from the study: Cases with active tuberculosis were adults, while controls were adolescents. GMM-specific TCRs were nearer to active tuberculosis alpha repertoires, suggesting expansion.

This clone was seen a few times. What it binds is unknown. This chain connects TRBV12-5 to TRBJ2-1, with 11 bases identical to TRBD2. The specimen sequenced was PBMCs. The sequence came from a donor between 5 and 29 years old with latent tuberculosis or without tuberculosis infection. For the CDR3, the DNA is TGTGCTAGTGGTTTGAAACTAGCGGGGGTGGACAATGAGCAGTTCTTC. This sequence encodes CASGLKLAGVDNEQFF. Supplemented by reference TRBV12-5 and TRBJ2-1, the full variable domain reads DARVTQTPRHKVTEMGQEVTMRCQPILGHNTVFWYRQTMMQGLELLAYFRNRAPLDDSGMPKDRFSAEMPDATLATLKIQPSEPRDSAVYFCASGLKLAGVDNEQFFGPGTRLTVL.